This record looks at one TCR beta chain sequence and its context. The CDR3 sequence is 15 residues long. Germline assignment: CDR1 SGHAT and CDR2 FQDESV (reference sequence). V shed 3 bases and J shed 0 bases, with 11 bases lying between them. This table comes from immunoSEQ multiplex PCR, and its TCRdb copy is limited to in-frame clones, with some not included. The repertoire holds 150,000 to 250,000 clones, 75% to 85% seen once, with about 12% in the top ten. This entry belongs to a study of blood T cell repertoires in COVID-19. Overall study context: Whether acute or convalescent, the COVID-19 samples came from the United States, Italy and Spain. The cDNA or gDNA used as material had been derived from T cells, B-cell-depleted T cells, or PBMCs.

The source of this sequence is a man aged 35 to 55 who had recovered from COVID-19. This rearrangement joins TRBV11-1 to TRBJ2-5, with D uncertain. Sequencing used PBMCs or T cells enriched from blood (not recorded which). DNA of the CDR3: TGTGCCAGCAGCTTTCACTCCATATACCAAGAGACCCAGTACTTC. Amino acids: CASSFHSIYQETQYF. Based on the CDR3 plus reference TRBV11-1 and TRBJ2-5, the full variable domain is EAEVAQSPRYKITEKSQAVAFWCDPISGHATLYWYRQILGQGPELLVQFQDESVVDDSQLPKDRFSAERLKGVDSTLKIQPAELGDSAMYLCASSFHSIYQETQYFGPGTRLLVL.